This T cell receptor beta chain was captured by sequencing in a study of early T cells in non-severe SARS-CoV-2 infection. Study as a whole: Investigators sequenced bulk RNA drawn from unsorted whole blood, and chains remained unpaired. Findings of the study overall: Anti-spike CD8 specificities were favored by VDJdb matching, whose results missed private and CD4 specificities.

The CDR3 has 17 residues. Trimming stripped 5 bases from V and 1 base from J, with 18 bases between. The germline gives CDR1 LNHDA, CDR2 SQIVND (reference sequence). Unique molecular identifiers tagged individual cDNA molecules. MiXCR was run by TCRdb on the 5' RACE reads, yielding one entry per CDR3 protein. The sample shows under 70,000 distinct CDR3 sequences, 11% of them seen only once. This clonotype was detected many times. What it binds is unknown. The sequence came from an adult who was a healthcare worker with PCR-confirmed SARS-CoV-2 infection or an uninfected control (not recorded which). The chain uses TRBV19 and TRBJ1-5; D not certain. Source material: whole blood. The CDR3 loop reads CASSSSWGLGSNQPQHF. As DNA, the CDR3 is TGTGCCAGTAGTTCGTCTTGGGGTTTGGGGAGCAATCAGCCCCAGCATTTT.